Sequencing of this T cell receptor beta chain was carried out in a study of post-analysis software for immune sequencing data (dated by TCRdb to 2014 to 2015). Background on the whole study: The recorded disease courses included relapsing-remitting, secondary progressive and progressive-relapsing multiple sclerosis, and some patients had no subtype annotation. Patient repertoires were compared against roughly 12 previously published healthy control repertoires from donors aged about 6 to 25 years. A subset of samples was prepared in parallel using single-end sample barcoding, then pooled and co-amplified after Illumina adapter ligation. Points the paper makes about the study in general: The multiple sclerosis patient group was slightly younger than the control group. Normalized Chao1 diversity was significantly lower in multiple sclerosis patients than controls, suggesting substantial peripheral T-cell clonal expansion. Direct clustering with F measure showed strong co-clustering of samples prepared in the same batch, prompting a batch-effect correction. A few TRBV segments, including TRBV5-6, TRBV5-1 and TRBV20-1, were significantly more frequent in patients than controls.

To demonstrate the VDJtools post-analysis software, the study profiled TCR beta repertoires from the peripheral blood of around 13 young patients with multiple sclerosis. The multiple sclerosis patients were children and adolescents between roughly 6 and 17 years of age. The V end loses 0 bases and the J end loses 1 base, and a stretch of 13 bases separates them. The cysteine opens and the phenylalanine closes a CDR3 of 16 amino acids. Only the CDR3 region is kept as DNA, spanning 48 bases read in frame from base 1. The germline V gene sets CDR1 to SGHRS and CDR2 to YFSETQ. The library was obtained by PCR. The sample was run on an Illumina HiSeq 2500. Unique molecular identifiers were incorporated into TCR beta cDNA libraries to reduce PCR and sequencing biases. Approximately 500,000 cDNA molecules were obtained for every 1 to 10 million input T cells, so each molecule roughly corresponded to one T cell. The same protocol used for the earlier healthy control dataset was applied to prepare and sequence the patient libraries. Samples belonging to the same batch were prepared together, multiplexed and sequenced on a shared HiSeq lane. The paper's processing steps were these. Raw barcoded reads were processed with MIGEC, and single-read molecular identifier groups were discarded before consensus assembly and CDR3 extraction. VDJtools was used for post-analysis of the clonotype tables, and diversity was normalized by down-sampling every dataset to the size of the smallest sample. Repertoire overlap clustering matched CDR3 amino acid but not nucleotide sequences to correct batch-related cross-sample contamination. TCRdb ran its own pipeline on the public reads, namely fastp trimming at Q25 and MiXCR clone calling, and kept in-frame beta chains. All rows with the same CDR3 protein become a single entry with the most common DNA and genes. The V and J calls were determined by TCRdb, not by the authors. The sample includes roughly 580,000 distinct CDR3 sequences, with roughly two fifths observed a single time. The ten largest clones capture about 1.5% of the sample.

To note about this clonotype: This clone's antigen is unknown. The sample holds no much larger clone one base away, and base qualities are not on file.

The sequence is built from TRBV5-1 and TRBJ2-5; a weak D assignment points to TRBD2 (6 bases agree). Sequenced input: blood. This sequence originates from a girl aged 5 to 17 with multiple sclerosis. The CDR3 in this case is CASSLGLAQSQETQYF. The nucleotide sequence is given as TGCGCCAGCAGCTTGGGGCTAGCGCAAAGCCAAGAGACCCAGTACTTC.